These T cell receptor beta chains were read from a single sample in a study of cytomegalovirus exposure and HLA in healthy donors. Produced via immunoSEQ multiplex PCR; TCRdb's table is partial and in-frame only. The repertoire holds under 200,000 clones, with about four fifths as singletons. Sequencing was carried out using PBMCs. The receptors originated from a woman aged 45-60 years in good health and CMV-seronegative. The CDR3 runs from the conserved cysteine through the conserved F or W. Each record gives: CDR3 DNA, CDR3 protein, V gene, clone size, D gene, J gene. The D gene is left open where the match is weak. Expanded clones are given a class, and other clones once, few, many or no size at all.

CDR3 DNA: TGTGCCAGCAGCTTAGCCGGGACTAGCGGGAGGGATGAGCAGTTCTTC
CDR3 protein: CASSLAGTSGRDEQFF
V gene: TRBV7-2
clone size: NA
D gene: TRBD2
J gene: TRBJ2-1

CDR3 DNA: TGTGCCAGCAGCTTGGGACAGGGAAGAGGAGAGACCCAGTACTTC
CDR3 protein: CASSLGQGRGETQYF
V gene: TRBV5-6
clone size: NA
D gene: TRBD1
J gene: TRBJ2-5

CDR3 DNA: TGCGCCAGCAGCCAAAAACCGGGACAGGGATCCTACGAGCAGTACTTC
CDR3 protein: CASSQKPGQGSYEQYF
V gene: TRBV4-3
clone size: NA
D gene: TRBD1
J gene: TRBJ2-7

CDR3 DNA: TGTGCCAGCAGTTTAGGGACTAGCGGGAGGCTCGGTGAGCAGTTCTTC
CDR3 protein: CASSLGTSGRLGEQFF
V gene: TRBV27
clone size: NA
D gene: TRBD2
J gene: TRBJ2-1

CDR3 DNA: TGTGCCAGCAGTTACGCCCGGGGGTATAGCAATCAGCCCCAGCATTTT
CDR3 protein: CASSYARGYSNQPQHF
V gene: TRBV6-6
clone size: NA
D gene: NA
J gene: TRBJ1-5

CDR3 DNA: TGTGCCAGCAGTTTAGCGGTGTGGAGGCCGTCGGATGAGCAGTTCTTC
CDR3 protein: CASSLAVWRPSDEQFF
V gene: TRBV27
clone size: NA
D gene: NA
J gene: TRBJ2-1

CDR3 DNA: TGTGCCAGCAGTCCATCCGGGACAGGGGGCTTTAACACCGGGGAGCTGTTTTTT
CDR3 protein: CASSPSGTGGFNTGELFF
V gene: TRBV28
clone size: NA
D gene: TRBD1
J gene: TRBJ2-2

CDR3 DNA: TGTGCCAGCGAGACAGGGGCGACTACTGAAGCTTTCTTT
CDR3 protein: CASETGATTEAFF
V gene: TRBV13
clone size: NA
D gene: TRBD1
J gene: TRBJ1-1

CDR3 DNA: TGTGCCAGCAGGAGGGACAGGGAGAACACTGAAGCTTTCTTT
CDR3 protein: CASRRDRENTEAFF
V gene: TRBV6-4
clone size: NA
D gene: TRBD1
J gene: TRBJ1-1

CDR3 DNA: TGTGCCAGCAGTAAGGGAGGGGCAAGCTCCTACGAGCAGTACTTC
CDR3 protein: CASSKGGASSYEQYF
V gene: TRBV28
clone size: NA
D gene: TRBD2
J gene: TRBJ2-7

CDR3 DNA: TGTGCCAGCTACTTAACCGGGACAGGGACCGGGGAGCTGTTTTTT
CDR3 protein: CASYLTGTGTGELFF
V gene: TRBV28
clone size: NA
D gene: TRBD1
J gene: TRBJ2-2

CDR3 DNA: TGCAGTGCTGGGCGTTACAATGAGCAGTTCTTC
CDR3 protein: CSAGRYNEQFF
V gene: TRBV20-1
clone size: few
D gene: NA
J gene: TRBJ2-1

CDR3 DNA: TGTGCCAGCAGTGGGAACCCAGGGGGCGAGCAGTACTTC
CDR3 protein: CASSGNPGGEQYF
V gene: TRBV2
clone size: few
D gene: TRBD1
J gene: TRBJ2-7

CDR3 DNA: TGTGCCAGTTGTTGGGACAGATCCTATCAGCCCCAGCATTTT
CDR3 protein: CASCWDRSYQPQHF
V gene: TRBV28
clone size: NA
D gene: TRBD1
J gene: TRBJ1-5

CDR3 DNA: TGTGCCAGCAGAGAATTTTCCAAAGCGGGAGCCTACAATGAGCAGTTCTTC
CDR3 protein: CASREFSKAGAYNEQFF
V gene: TRBV28
clone size: NA
D gene: TRBD2
J gene: TRBJ2-1

CDR3 DNA: TGCGCCAGCAGCCATATGGGACAGGGGAGCAATCAGCCCCAGCATTTT
CDR3 protein: CASSHMGQGSNQPQHF
V gene: TRBV4-1
clone size: NA
D gene: TRBD1
J gene: TRBJ1-5

CDR3 DNA: TGTGCCACCAGCAGAGATCAGAGGGGGACTGAAGCTTTCTTT
CDR3 protein: CATSRDQRGTEAFF
V gene: TRBV15
clone size: few
D gene: NA
J gene: TRBJ1-1

CDR3 DNA: TGCAGCGTTGAGGGGACAGGGAGACACGAGCAGTACTTC
CDR3 protein: CSVEGTGRHEQYF
V gene: TRBV29-1
clone size: NA
D gene: TRBD1
J gene: TRBJ2-7

CDR3 DNA: TGTGCCAGCAGCCTCAGGGGTTCCACTGAAGCTTTCTTT
CDR3 protein: CASSLRGSTEAFF
V gene: TRBV27
clone size: NA
D gene: NA
J gene: TRBJ1-1

CDR3 DNA: TGTGCCAGCAGTTACTCGCTAGCGGGGGCGGGGGAGCAGTACTTC
CDR3 protein: CASSYSLAGAGEQYF
V gene: TRBV6-5
clone size: NA
D gene: TRBD2
J gene: TRBJ2-7